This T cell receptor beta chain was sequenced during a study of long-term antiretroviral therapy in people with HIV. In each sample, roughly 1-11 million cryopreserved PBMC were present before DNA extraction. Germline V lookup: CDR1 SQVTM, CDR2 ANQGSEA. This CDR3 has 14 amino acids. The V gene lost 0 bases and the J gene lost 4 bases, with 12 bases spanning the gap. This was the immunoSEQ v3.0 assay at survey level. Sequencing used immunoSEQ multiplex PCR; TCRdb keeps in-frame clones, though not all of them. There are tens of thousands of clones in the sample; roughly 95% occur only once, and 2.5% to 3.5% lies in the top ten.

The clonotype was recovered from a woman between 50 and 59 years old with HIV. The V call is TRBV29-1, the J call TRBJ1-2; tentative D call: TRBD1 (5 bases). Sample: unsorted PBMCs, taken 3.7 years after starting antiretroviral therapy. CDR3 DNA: TGCAGCGTTGAAGAGGGGGTTTCCCGCTATGGCTACACCTTC. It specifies CSVEEGVSRYGYTF.